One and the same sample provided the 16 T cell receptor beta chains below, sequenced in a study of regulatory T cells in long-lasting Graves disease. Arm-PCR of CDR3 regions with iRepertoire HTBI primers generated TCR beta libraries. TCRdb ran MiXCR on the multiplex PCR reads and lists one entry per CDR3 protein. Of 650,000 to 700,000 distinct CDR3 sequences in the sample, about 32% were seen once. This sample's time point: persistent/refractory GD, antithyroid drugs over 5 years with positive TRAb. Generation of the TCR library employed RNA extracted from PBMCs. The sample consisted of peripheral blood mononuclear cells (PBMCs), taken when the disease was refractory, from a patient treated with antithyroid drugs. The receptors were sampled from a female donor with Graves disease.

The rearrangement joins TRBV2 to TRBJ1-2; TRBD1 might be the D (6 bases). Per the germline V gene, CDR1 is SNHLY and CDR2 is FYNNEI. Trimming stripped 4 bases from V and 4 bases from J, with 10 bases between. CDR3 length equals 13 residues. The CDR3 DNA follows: TGTGCCAGCAGTGTTGGGGGCCTCTATGGCTACACCTTC. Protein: CASSVGGLYGYTF.

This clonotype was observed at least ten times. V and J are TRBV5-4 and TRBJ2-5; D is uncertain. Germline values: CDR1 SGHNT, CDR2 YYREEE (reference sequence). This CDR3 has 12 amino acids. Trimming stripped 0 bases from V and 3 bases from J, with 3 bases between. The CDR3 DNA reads TGTGCCAGCAGCTTGGCCAAAGAGACCCAGTACTTC. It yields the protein CASSLAKETQYF. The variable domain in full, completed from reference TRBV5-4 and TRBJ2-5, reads ETGVTQSPTHLIKTRGQQVTLRCSSQSGHNTVSWYQQALGQGPQFIFQYYREEENGRGNFPPRFSGLQFPNYSSELNVNALELDDSALYLCASSLAKETQYFGPGTRLLVL.

The CDR3: CASGQGGYNEQFF. The CDR3 DNA reads as TGTGCCAGCGGACAGGGGGGCTACAATGAGCAGTTCTTC. This chain links TRBV13 with TRBJ2-1; 10 nucleotides agree with TRBD1. V shed 8 bases, J shed 3 bases, and the junction held 1 base outside the gene matches. CDR3 length: 13 amino acids. The V gene's germline CDR1 is PRHDT and CDR2 FYEKMQ (reference sequence).

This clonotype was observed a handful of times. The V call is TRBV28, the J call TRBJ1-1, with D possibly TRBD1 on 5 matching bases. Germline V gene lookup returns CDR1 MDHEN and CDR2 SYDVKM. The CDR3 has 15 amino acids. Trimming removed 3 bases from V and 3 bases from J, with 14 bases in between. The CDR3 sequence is CASSFLGRGDTEAFF. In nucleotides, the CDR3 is TGTGCCAGCAGTTTTTTGGGGCGCGGGGACACTGAAGCTTTCTTT.

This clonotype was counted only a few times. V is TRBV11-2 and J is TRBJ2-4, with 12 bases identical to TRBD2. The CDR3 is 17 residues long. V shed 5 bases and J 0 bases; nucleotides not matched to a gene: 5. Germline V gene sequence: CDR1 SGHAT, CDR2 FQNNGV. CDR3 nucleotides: TGTGCCAGCAGCCGCACTAGCGGGAGGTTAGCCAAAAACATTCAGTACTTC. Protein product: CASSRTSGRLAKNIQYF.

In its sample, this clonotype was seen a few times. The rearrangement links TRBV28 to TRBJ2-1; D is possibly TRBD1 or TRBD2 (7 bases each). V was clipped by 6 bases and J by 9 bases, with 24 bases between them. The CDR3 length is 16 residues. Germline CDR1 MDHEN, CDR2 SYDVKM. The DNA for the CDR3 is TGTGCCAGCAGGTCACAAGGGAGGGGGCGCATCGTTGAGCAGTTCTTC. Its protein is CASRSQGRGRIVEQFF. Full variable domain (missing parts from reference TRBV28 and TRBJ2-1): DVKVTQSSRYLVKRTGEKVFLECVQDMDHENMFWYRQDPGLGLRLIYFSYDVKMKEKGDIPEGYSVSREKKERFSLILESASTNQTSMYLCASRSQGRGRIVEQFFGPGTRLTVL.

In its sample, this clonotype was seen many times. The CDR3 coding sequence is TGCAGTGCTAGGGGACTAAGGGTGAGCATGAACACTGAAGCTTTCTTT. Encoded protein: CSARGLRVSMNTEAFF. The rearrangement joins TRBV20-1 to TRBJ1-1; TRBD1 is a possible D gene (5 bases). This CDR3 contains 16 residues. The V end lost 3 bases, the J end lost 0 bases, and 17 bases lay between the germline ends. The germline CDR1 and CDR2 sequences are DFQATT and SNEGSKA (reference sequence).

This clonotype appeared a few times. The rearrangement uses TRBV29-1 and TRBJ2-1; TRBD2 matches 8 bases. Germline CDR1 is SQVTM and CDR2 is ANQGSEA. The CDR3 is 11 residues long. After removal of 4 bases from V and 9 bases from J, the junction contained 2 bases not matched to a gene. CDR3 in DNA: TGCAGCGTTGCTAGCGGGTTTGAGCAGTTCTTC. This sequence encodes CSVASGFEQFF.

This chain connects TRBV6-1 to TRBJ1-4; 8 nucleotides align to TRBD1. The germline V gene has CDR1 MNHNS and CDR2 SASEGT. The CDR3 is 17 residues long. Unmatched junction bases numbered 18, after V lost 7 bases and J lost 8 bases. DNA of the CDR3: TGTGCCAGCACAGCTTTAGGGACAGGAGGGGAGCAGGAAAAACTGTTTTTT. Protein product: CASTALGTGGEQEKLFF.

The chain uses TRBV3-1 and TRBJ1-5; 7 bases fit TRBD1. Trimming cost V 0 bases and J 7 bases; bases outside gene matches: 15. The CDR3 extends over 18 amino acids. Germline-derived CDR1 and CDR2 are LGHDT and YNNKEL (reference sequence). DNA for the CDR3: TGTGCCAGCAGCCAAGACAAAAAGGGAAGGGGGCCATGGCAGCCCCAGCATTTT. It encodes CASSQDKKGRGPWQPQHF.

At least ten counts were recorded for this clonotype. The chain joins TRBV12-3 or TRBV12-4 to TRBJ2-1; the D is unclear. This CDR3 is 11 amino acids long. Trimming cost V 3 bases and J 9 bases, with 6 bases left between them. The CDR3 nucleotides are TGTGCCAGCAGTTTGTTAGGTGAGCAGTTCTTC. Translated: CASSLLGEQFF.

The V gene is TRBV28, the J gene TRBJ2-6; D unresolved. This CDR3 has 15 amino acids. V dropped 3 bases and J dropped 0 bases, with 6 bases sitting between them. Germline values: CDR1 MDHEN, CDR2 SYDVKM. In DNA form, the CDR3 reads TGTGCCAGCAGTTTTATCTCCTCTGGGGCCAACGTCCTGACTTTC. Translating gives CASSFISSGANVLTF.

The CDR3 is CASRVAGASYEQYF. CDR3 in DNA: TGTGCCAGCAGGGTAGCGGGGGCCAGTTACGAGCAGTACTTC. The chain is built from TRBV6-1 and TRBJ2-7, with TRBD2 identical over 9 bases. The CDR3 spans 14 residues. The V gene end was trimmed by 6 bases and the J gene end by 4 bases; junction bases not matched to a gene: 7. Germline values: CDR1 MNHNS, CDR2 SASEGT.

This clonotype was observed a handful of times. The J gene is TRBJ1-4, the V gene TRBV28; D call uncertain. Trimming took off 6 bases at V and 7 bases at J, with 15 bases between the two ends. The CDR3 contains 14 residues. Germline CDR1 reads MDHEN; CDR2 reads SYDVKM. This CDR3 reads CASRIEGSGEKLFF. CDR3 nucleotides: TGTGCCAGCAGGATTGAGGGAAGTGGTGAAAAACTGTTTTTT.

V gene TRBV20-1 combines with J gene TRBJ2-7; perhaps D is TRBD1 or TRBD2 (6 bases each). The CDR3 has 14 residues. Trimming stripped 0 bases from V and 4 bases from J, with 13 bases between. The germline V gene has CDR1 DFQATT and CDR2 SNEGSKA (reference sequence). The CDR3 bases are TGCAGTGCTAGAGAAAGGGGGGCGGGGTACGAGCAGTACTTC. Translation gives CSARERGAGYEQYF.

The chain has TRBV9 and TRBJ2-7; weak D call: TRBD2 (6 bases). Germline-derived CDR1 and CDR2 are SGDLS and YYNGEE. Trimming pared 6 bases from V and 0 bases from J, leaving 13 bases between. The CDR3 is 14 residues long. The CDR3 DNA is TGTGCCAGCAACCCGGGGGTGAGCTCCTACGAGCAGTACTTC. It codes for CASNPGVSSYEQYF.